The following is a T cell receptor (beta chain) sequence with its context. No antigen is known for it. The CDR3 spans 14 residues. Deletions cut 5 bases from V and 4 bases from J, with 12 bases between. The germline gives CDR1 MDHEN, CDR2 SYDVKM. The record originates from a study of shared clonotypes between healthy human individuals. Repertoires were generated with immunoSEQ multiplex PCR, while TCRdb's copy carries only in-frame clones and drops some. The table lists around 1.9 million clones, about 93% of them singletons. The study, taken as a whole, reports: In a handful of donors, about 5% of naive CD4 clonotypes appeared in common.

CD8 cells regarded as naive lacked CD45RO, were positively chosen for CCR7, and omitted terminally differentiated effector memory CD45RA+ cells. This sequence originates from a man aged 18 to 30 in good health. Some clones in this sample may be carry-over from other donors' samples. The V gene is TRBV28, the J gene TRBJ1-5, with D possibly matching TRBD1 (6 bases). The sequenced sample consisted of naive CD8+ T cells from PBMCs. CDR3 amino acids: CASSAARGNQPQHF. The CDR3, as DNA: TGTGCCAGCAGTGCAGCAAGGGGGAATCAGCCCCAGCATTTT.